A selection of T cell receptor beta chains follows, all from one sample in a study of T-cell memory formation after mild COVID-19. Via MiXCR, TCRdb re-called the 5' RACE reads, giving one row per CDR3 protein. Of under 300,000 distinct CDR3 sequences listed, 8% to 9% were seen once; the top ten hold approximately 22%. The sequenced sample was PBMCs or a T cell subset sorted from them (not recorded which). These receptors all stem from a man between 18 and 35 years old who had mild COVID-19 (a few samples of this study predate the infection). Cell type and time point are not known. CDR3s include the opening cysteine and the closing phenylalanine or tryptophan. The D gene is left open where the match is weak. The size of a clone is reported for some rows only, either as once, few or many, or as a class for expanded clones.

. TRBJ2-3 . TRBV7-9 CASRQRVGRSTDTQYF TGTGCCAGCAGGCAACGGGTCGGGCGGAGCACAGATACGCAGTATTTT
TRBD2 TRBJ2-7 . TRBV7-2 CASSYLGLAGNEQYF TGTGCCAGCAGCTACCTGGGACTAGCGGGGAACGAGCAGTACTTC
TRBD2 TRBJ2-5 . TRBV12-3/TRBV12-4 CASSLYTGGETQYF TGTGCCAGCAGTTTGTACACGGGAGGGGAGACCCAGTACTTC
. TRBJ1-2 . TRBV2 CASRKEGMDGYTF TGTGCCAGCAGGAAGGAGGGGATGGATGGCTACACCTTC
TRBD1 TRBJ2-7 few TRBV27 CASRPAGTGAYEQYF TGTGCCAGCCGCCCCGCCGGGACAGGGGCGTACGAGCAGTACTTC
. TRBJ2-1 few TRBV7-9 CASSPWVADNNEQFF TGTGCCAGCAGCCCCTGGGTAGCGGATAACAATGAGCAGTTCTTC
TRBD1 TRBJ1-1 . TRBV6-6 CASSYQGANTEAFF TGTGCCAGCAGTTACCAGGGGGCAAACACTGAAGCTTTCTTT
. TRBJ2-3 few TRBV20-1 CSAFGHTTVFTDTQYF TGCAGTGCTTTTGGGCATACCACGGTTTTCACAGATACGCAGTATTTT
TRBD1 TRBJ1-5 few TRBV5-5 CASSVPGTGDSNQPQHF TGTGCCAGCAGCGTACCGGGGACAGGGGATAGCAATCAGCCCCAGCATTTT
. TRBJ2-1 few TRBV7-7 CASSFSSYTVNEQFF TGTGCTAGCAGCTTTTCCTCGTATACCGTGAATGAGCAGTTCTTC
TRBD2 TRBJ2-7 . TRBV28 CASSYPGLAGYEQYF TGTGCCAGCAGTTACCCGGGACTAGCGGGGTACGAGCAGTACTTC
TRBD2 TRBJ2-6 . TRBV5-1 CASSRESGVTAAGANVLTF TGCGCCAGCAGCCGGGAAAGCGGGGTAACTGCTGCTGGGGCCAACGTCCTGACTTTC
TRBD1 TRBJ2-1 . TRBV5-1 CASRLLTGGRHNEQFF TGCGCCAGCCGCCTCTTGACAGGGGGCCGTCACAATGAGCAGTTCTTC
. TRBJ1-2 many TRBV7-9 CASSLDSNYGYTF TGTGCCAGCAGCCTGGACAGTAACTATGGCTACACCTTC